The 18 T cell receptor beta chains presented below share a single source sample, sequenced in a study of graft-versus-host responses after intestinal transplantation. Some clones are missing from TCRdb's copy, which holds only in-frame ones; the method was immunoSEQ multiplex PCR. The sample lists approximately 100,000 clones; roughly 86% were seen once. The specimen was PBMCs, collected 255 days after intestinal transplant. Receptors originate from a human patient who received an intestinal transplant, so some T cells may come from the graft donor.

The chain couples TRBV27 to TRBJ1-2; possible D gene TRBD1, 6 bases. V lost 4 bases, J lost 8 bases, and 11 bases lay in between. There are 12 residues in the CDR3. Germline V gene data show CDR1 as MNHEY and CDR2 as SMNVEV (reference sequence). This CDR3 reads CASSSQGRGYTF. DNA of the CDR3: TGTGCCAGCAGTTCCCAGGGGCGCGGCTACACCTTC.

The CDR3 reads CASSQVPRDTQYF. CDR3 nucleotides: TGCGCCAGCAGCCAAGTTCCCCGGGATACGCAGTATTTT. The rearrangement links TRBV4-1 to TRBJ2-3; D uncertain. The ends were cut back, 1 base at V and 6 bases at J, with 8 bases in the middle. The CDR3 is 13 amino acids. The germline gives CDR1 MGHRA, CDR2 YSYEKL.

The gene calls are TRBV5-8 and TRBJ1-2; 8 nucleotides align to TRBD1. Germline trimming cut 0 bases from V and 6 bases from J; bases unmatched to any gene: 4. The germline V gene has CDR1 SGHTS and CDR2 YDEGEE. The CDR3 sequence is 14 residues long. This CDR3 is CASSLGRQGNGYTF. The CDR3 DNA reads TGTGCCAGCAGCTTGGGACGACAGGGGAATGGCTACACCTTC.

CDR3 loop: CASSIGTGLNPAYEQYF. The CDR3 DNA reads TGTGCCAGTAGTATAGGGACAGGCTTAAATCCGGCCTACGAGCAGTACTTC. V is TRBV19 and J is TRBJ2-7, with 7 bases aligning to TRBD1. The V gene's germline CDR1 is LNHDA and CDR2 SQIVND (reference sequence). With 1 base clipped from V and 2 bases from J, the junction kept 11 bases outside the gene matches. The CDR3 extends over 17 amino acids.

The J gene is TRBJ1-5, the V gene TRBV7-6; D perhaps matches TRBD1 (5 bases). Germline CDR1 and CDR2: SGHVS and FNYEAQ. V was pared by 4 bases and J by 3 bases, with 16 bases between. CDR3 length equals 16 residues. The CDR3 DNA reads as TGTGCCAGCAGCTCTATGGCAGGGCAGCTCAATCAGCCCCAGCATTTT. The encoded protein is CASSSMAGQLNQPQHF.

This rearrangement joins TRBV30 to TRBJ1-3; TRBD1 might be the D (6 bases). Trimming took off 2 bases at V and 0 bases at J, with 11 bases between the two ends. Germline CDR1 GTSNPN, CDR2 SVGIG (reference sequence). This CDR3 is built from 15 residues. The CDR3 bases are TGTGCCTGGAGTATCGGGACACGCTCTGGAAACACCATATATTTT. Its protein is CAWSIGTRSGNTIYF.

The chain employs TRBV29-1 and TRBJ1-1; 9 positions match TRBD1. The germline gives CDR1 SQVTM, CDR2 ANQGSEA. This CDR3 is built from 14 residues. The J segment lost 3 bases and the V segment lost 4 bases, leaving 6 bases of the junction unmatched. CDR3 bases: TGCAGCGTTGTCCTGACAGGGGGGCACACTGAAGCTTTCTTT. Its translation is CSVVLTGGHTEAFF.

Concerning this clone: The same CDR3 arises from other DNA sequences in this sample as well. This chain links TRBV19 with TRBJ2-7, with unresolved D. The CDR3 totals 13 residues. Germline CDR1 reads LNHDA; CDR2 reads SQIVND (reference sequence). With 3 bases removed from V and 1 base from J, the gap between germline ends came to 7 bases. As DNA, the CDR3 is TGTGCCAGTAGTATTGGCAGTTCCTACGAGCAGTACTTC. Its protein product is CASSIGSSYEQYF.

This chain connects TRBV7-2 to TRBJ1-2, with no clear D. The CDR3 loop spans 13 amino acids. V was shortened by 1 base and J by 7 bases, with 10 bases between the two germline ends. The germline V gene encodes CDR1 SGHTA and CDR2 FQGNSA. The CDR3 bases are TGTGCCAGCAGCTTAGTGGAGGCAGGTGGCTACACCTTC. Its translation is CASSLVEAGGYTF.

This rearrangement joins TRBV12-5 to TRBJ1-1; D ambiguous. With 2 bases removed from V and 6 bases from J, the gap between germline ends came to 7 bases. This CDR3 region has 12 residues. CDR1 LGHNT and CDR2 FRNRAP come from the germline V gene. In DNA, the CDR3 is TGTGCTAGTGGTTTGTTAGGGTCTGAAGCTTTCTTT. Residues: CASGLLGSEAFF.

The V call is TRBV15, the J call TRBJ1-1; D is unresolved. CDR1 and CDR2 from the germline V gene are LNHNV and YYDKDF (reference sequence). V gave up 2 bases and J gave up 1 base, with 2 bases separating them. The CDR3 length is 12 residues. The CDR3 is CATSRWNTEAFF. The CDR3 region has the DNA TGTGCCACCAGCAGATGGAACACTGAAGCTTTCTTT.

The V and J genes are TRBV11-2 and TRBJ1-2, with a tentative D call TRBD1 (5 bases). Trimming shortened V by 6 bases and J by 0 bases, and 14 bases separated the two germline ends. The germline V gene encodes CDR1 SGHAT and CDR2 FQNNGV. The CDR3 totals 15 residues. The CDR3 DNA sequence: TGTGCCAGCAGGCGAACAGGTTTTGCTAACTATGGCTACACCTTC. Protein product: CASRRTGFANYGYTF.

The rearrangement uses TRBV5-1 and TRBJ2-2; the D gene could be TRBD1 or TRBD2 (7 bases each). The CDR3 contains 15 residues. Trimming left V 4 bases short and J 4 bases short, with 14 bases between. The germline CDR1 and CDR2 sequences are SGHRS and YFSETQ. The CDR3 reads CASSPTGEGTGELFF. The CDR3 DNA sequence: TGCGCCAGCAGCCCAACAGGGGAGGGCACCGGGGAGCTGTTTTTT.

This clone was counted a few times. V gene TRBV30 combines with J gene TRBJ2-2; D might be TRBD1 or TRBD2, each matching 5 bases. The CDR3 loop spans 14 amino acids. The germline V gene has CDR1 GTSNPN and CDR2 SVGIG (reference sequence). CDR3 in DNA: TGTGCTGTGCGTCGGGGCGGATACACCGGGGAGCTGTTTTTT. Its protein product is CAVRRGGYTGELFF.

The chain couples TRBV9 to TRBJ2-7; tentatively, D is TRBD2 (6 bases). V lost 0 bases, J lost 7 bases, and 17 bases lay in between. The CDR3 consists of 15 residues. CDR1 and CDR2 (germline): SGDLS, YYNGEE. The CDR3 protein is CASSVGGTDPGEQYF. The CDR3 DNA reads as TGTGCCAGCAGCGTAGGAGGGACTGACCCGGGGGAGCAGTACTTC.

CDR3 bases: TGTGCCATCAGCGTTACCCCCTTCCTCTCCTACAATGAGCAGTTCTTC. It codes for CAISVTPFLSYNEQFF. V and J are TRBV10-3 and TRBJ2-1; D not resolved. CDR3 length: 16 amino acids. The V end lost 6 bases, the J end lost 0 bases, and 15 bases lay between the germline ends. Germline loops: CDR1 ENHRY, CDR2 SYGVKD.

The chain carries TRBV4-1 and TRBJ2-1; D gene unclear. The V gene lost 0 bases and the J gene lost 4 bases, with 7 bases spanning the gap. Germline lookup yields CDR1 MGHRA and CDR2 YSYEKL. CDR3 size: 14 residues. The CDR3 DNA sequence: TGCGCCAGCAGCCAAGATAAAGTGTACAATGAGCAGTTCTTC. This encodes CASSQDKVYNEQFF.

This clone was found once. The chain uses TRBV27 and TRBJ1-1, with D perhaps TRBD1 (5 bases). Looked up from germline, CDR1 is MNHEY and CDR2 is SMNVEV (reference sequence). The CDR3 has 16 amino acids. The V and J ends lost 3 bases and 1 base respectively, with 15 bases between them. The CDR3 loop reads CASSFLSGVGNTEAFF. CDR3 nucleotide sequence: TGTGCCAGCAGTTTTCTGTCGGGGGTTGGGAACACTGAAGCTTTCTTT.